The sequence of this T cell receptor (beta chain) was determined in a study of Tregs in tolerant kidney transplant recipients. Study overall: The nonmyeloablative bone marrow transplants came from related graft donors, with transient mixed chimerism. Findings and limits, study-wide: Donor-specific Treg expansion exceeded global Treg expansion in tolerant patients, suggesting antigen drive. Activated donor B cell expansion appeared to reveal the most relevant donor-specific TCRbeta repertoire.

Concerning this clone: What it recognizes is unknown.

The protocol was immunoSEQ multiplex PCR, while the TCRdb copy is restricted to in-frame clones and leaves out a portion. Of around 70,000 clones in the sample, roughly 89% were seen once. CDR1 is SGHTA and CDR2 is FQGTGA in the germline V gene. V gave up 11 bases and J gave up 6 bases, with 14 bases separating them. The CDR3 extends over 11 amino acids. Unstimulated regulatory T cells (CD4+CD25+CD127-), CD4+CD25- non-regulatory cells, CD4 and CD8 cells were FACS-sorted from thawed PBMCs. The chain links TRBV7-3 to TRBJ2-7; D ambiguous. The sample consisted of CD8+ T cells from blood, taken before the transplant. The source of this sequence is a human donor who received a combined kidney and bone marrow transplant. The CDR3 protein is CAPREAFEQYF. DNA for the CDR3: TGTGCCCCGCGAGAAGCTTTCGAGCAGTACTTC.